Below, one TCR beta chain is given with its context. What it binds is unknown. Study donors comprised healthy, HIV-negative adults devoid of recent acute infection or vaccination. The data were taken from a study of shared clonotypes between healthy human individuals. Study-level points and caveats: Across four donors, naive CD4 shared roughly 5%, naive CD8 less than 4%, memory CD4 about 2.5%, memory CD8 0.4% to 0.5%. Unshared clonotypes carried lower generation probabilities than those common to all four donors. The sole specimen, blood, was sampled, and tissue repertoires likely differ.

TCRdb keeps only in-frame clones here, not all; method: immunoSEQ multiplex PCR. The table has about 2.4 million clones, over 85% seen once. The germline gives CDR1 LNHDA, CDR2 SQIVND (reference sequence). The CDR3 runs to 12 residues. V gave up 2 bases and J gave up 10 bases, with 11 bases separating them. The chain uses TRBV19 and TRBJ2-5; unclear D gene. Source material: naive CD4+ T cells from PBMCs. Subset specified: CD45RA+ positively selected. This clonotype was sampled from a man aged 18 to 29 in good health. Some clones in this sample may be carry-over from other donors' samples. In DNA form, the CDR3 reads TGTGCCAGTAGTATACCCCTGGGTATCCAGTACTTC. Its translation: CASSIPLGIQYF.